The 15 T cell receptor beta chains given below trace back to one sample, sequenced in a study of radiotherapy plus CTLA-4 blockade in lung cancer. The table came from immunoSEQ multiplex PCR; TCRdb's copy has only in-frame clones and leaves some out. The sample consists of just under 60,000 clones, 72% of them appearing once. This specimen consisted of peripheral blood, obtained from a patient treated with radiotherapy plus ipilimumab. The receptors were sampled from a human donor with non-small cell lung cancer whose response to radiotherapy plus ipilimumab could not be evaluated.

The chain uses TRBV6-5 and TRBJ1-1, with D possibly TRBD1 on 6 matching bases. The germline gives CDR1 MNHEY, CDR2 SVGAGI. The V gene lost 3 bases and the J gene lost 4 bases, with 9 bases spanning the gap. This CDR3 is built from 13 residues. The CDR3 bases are TGTGCCAGCAGTTATGGGGGCATCACTGAAGCTTTCTTT. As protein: CASSYGGITEAFF.

The CDR3 loop reads CASSQFQGGDTQYF. The DNA of the CDR3 is TGCGCCAGCAGCCAATTTCAGGGCGGAGATACGCAGTATTTT. The gene calls are TRBV4-1 and TRBJ2-3; D possibly corresponds to TRBD1 (5 bases). V lost 2 bases and J lost 5, with 11 bases in between. The CDR3 is made up of 14 amino acids. The germline CDR1 and CDR2 sequences are MGHRA and YSYEKL.

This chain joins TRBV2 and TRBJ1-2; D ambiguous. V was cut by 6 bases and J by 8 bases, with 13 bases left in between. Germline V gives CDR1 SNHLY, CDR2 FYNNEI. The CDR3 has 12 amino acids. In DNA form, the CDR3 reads TGTGCCAGCAGCGTCATTTCGGGAGGCTACACCTTC. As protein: CASSVISGGYTF.

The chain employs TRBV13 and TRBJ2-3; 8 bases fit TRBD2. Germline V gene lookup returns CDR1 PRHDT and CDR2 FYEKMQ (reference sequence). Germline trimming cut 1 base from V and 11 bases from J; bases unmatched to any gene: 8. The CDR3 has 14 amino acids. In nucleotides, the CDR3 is TGTGCCAGCAGCTTAGCGGGGGGGCCAACGGGGCAGTATTTT. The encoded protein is CASSLAGGPTGQYF.

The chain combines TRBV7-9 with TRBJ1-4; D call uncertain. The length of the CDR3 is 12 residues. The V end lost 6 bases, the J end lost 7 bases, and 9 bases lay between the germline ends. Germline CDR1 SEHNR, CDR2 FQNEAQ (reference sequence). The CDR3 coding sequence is TGTGCCAGCAGTCTTTACGGTGAAAAACTGTTTTTT. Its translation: CASSLYGEKLFF.

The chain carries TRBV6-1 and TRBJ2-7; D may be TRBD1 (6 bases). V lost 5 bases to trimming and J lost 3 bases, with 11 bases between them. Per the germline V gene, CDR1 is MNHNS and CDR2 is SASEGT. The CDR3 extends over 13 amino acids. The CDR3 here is CASSPGQSYEQYF. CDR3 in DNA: TGTGCCAGCAGTCCCGGACAGAGCTACGAGCAGTACTTC.

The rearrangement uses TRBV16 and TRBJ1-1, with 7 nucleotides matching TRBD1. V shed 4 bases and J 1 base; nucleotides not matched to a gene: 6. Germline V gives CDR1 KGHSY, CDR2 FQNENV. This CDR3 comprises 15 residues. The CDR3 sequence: CASSRSGTANTEAFF. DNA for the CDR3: TGTGCCAGCAGCCGTTCCGGGACAGCGAACACTGAAGCTTTCTTT.

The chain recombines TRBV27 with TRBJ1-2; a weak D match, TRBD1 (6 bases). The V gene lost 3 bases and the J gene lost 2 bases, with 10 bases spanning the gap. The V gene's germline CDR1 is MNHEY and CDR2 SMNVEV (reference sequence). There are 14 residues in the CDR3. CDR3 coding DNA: TGTGCCAGCAGTTTCAGGGGCGAGAACTATGGCTACACCTTC. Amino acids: CASSFRGENYGYTF.

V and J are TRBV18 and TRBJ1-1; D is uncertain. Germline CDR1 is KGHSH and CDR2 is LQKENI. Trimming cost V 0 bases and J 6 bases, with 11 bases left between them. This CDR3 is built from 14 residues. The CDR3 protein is CASSPPSRASEAFF. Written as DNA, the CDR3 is TGTGCCAGCTCACCACCGTCGAGGGCTTCTGAAGCTTTCTTT. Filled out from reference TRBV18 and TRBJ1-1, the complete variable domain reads NAGVMQNPRHLVRRRGQEARLRCSPMKGHSHVYWYRQLPEEGLKFMVYLQKENIIDESGMPKERFSAEFPKEGPSILRIQQVVRGDSAAYFCASSPPSRASEAFFGQGTRLTVV.

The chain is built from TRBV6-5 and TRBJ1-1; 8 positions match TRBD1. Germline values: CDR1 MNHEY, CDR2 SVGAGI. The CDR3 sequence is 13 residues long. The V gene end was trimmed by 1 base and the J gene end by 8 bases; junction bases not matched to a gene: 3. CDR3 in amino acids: CASSYFRDREAFF. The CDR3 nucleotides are TGTGCCAGCAGTTACTTCCGGGACAGGGAAGCTTTCTTT.

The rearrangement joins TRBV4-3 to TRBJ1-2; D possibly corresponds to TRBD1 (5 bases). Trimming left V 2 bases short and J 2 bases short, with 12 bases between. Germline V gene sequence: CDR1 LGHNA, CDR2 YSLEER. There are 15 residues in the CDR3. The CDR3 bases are TGCGCCAGCAGCCAATGGTCAGGGATCAACTATGGCTACACCTTC. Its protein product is CASSQWSGINYGYTF.

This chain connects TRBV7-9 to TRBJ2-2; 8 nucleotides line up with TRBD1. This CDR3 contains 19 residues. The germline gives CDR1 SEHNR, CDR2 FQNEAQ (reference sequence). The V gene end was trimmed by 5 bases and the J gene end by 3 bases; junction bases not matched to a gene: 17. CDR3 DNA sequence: TGTGCCAGCAGCGCACGTCGATCGTCCGGGACAGGCGACACCGGGGAGCTGTTTTTT. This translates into CASSARRSSGTGDTGELFF.

DNA of the CDR3: TGTGCCACCAGCATTGGGACAGGACCTACCGAGCAGTACTTC. Its protein product is CATSIGTGPTEQYF. This rearrangement joins TRBV15 to TRBJ2-7, with 8 bases matching TRBD1. CDR3 size: 14 residues. In germline, CDR1 is LNHNV, CDR2 YYDKDF (reference sequence). Unmatched junction bases numbered 8, after V lost 4 bases and J lost 6 bases.

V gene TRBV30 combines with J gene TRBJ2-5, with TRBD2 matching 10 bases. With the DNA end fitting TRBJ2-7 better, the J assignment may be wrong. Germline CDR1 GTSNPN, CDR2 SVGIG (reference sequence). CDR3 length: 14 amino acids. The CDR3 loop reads CACTRASGSYEQYF. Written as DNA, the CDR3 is TGTGCCTGTACTCGGGCTAGCGGGAGTTACGAGCAGTACTTC.

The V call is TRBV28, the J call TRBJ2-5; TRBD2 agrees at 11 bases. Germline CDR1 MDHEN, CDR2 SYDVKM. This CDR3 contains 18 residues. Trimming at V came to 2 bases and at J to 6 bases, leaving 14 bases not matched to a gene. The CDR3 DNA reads TGTGCCAGCAGTTTAACACTAGCGGGGGAACCCTTTGGGAAGACCCAGTACTTC. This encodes CASSLTLAGEPFGKTQYF.